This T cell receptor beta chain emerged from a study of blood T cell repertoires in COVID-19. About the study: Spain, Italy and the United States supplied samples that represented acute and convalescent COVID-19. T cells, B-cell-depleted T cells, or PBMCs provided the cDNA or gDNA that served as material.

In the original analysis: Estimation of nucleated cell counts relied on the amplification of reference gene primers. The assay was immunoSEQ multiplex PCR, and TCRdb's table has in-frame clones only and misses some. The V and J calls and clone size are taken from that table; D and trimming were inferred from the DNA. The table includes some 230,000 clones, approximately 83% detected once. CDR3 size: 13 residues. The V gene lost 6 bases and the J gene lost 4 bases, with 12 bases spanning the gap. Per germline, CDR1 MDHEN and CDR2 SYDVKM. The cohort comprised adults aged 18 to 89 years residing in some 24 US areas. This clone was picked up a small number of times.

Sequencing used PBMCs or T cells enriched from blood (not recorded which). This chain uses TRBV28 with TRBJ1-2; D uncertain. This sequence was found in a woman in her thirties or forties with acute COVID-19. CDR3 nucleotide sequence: TGTGCCAGCAGCCAAACGGGATCCTATGGCTACACCTTC. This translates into CASSQTGSYGYTF.